The rows below give T cell receptor beta chains drawn from one sample of a study of T cell repertoires in aging, cancer and after chemotherapy. TCRdb reprocessed the multiplex PCR reads with MiXCR, giving one entry per CDR3 protein. This table holds about 9,000 distinct CDR3 sequences, about 33% found once. What was sequenced was blood. All receptors come from a human donor in good health. CDR3s include the opening cysteine and the closing phenylalanine or tryptophan. D genes are given only for firm matches. The size field is filled for only some rows; it gives once, few, many or a size class.

v_gene: TRBV6-1; d_gene: .; j_gene: TRBJ1-2; abundance: few; CDR3nt: TGTGCCAGCAGTGGGGGGACGCTTGGGGGCTACACCTTC; CDR3aa: CASSGGTLGGYTF
v_gene: TRBV15; d_gene: .; j_gene: TRBJ2-2; abundance: medium-sized; CDR3nt: TGTGCCACCAGCAGAGTAACCGGGGAGCTGTTTTTT; CDR3aa: CATSRVTGELFF
v_gene: TRBV19; d_gene: TRBD1; j_gene: TRBJ1-5; abundance: few; CDR3nt: TGTGCCAGTAGTATAGACGACAGGGCGAGCAATCAGCCCCAGCATTTT; CDR3aa: CASSIDDRASNQPQHF
v_gene: TRBV6-5; d_gene: .; j_gene: TRBJ1-1; abundance: few; CDR3nt: TGTGCCTCTCAGGGTCACGCCGTTTTGAACACTGAAGCTTTCTTT; CDR3aa: CASQGHAVLNTEAFF
v_gene: TRBV10-3; d_gene: TRBD2; j_gene: TRBJ2-5; abundance: .; CDR3nt: TGCGCCATCACATCGGGAGGGGACGACAATGAGCAGTACTTC; CDR3aa: CAITSGGDDNEQYF
v_gene: TRBV18; d_gene: TRBD1; j_gene: TRBJ2-2; abundance: medium-sized; CDR3nt: TGTGCCAGCTCACCGCAGGGGGACACCGGGGAGCTGTTTTTT; CDR3aa: CASSPQGDTGELFF
v_gene: TRBV6-2/TRBV6-3; d_gene: TRBD2; j_gene: TRBJ2-7; abundance: .; CDR3nt: TGTGCCAGCAGTTACGGTCCTAGCGGGGGATTCTACGAGCAGTACTTC; CDR3aa: CASSYGPSGGFYEQYF
v_gene: TRBV29-1; d_gene: TRBD1; j_gene: TRBJ1-2; abundance: medium-sized; CDR3nt: TGCAGCGTTACCGACAGGGGTCGATACTATGGCTACACCTTC; CDR3aa: CSVTDRGRYYGYTF
v_gene: TRBV6-1; d_gene: TRBD1; j_gene: TRBJ2-7; abundance: few; CDR3nt: TGTGCCAGCAGTGAAGATGGGACAGGGGGCTACGAGCAGTACTTC; CDR3aa: CASSEDGTGGYEQYF
v_gene: TRBV12-3/TRBV12-4; d_gene: .; j_gene: TRBJ2-5; abundance: few; CDR3nt: TGTGCCAGCAGTACCCCACAAGTCCAAGAGACCCAGTACTTC; CDR3aa: CASSTPQVQETQYF
v_gene: TRBV19; d_gene: .; j_gene: TRBJ1-6; abundance: medium-sized; CDR3nt: TGTGCCACCCGAGGGCAGGGGAGTAATAATTCACCCCTCCACTTT; CDR3aa: CATRGQGSNNSPLHF
v_gene: TRBV30; d_gene: .; j_gene: TRBJ1-1; abundance: .; CDR3nt: TGTGCCTGGAGTGGTCTGCCGAACACTGAAGCTTTCTTT; CDR3aa: CAWSGLPNTEAFF
v_gene: TRBV6-5; d_gene: TRBD1; j_gene: TRBJ2-7; abundance: .; CDR3nt: TGTGCCAGCACCCAGACAGGGGGAGGCTACTACGAGCAGTACTTC; CDR3aa: CASTQTGGGYYEQYF
v_gene: TRBV19; d_gene: .; j_gene: TRBJ2-1; abundance: .; CDR3nt: TGTGCCAGTAGATACAGGGACGATGAGCAGTTCTTC; CDR3aa: CASRYRDDEQFF
v_gene: TRBV5-6; d_gene: TRBD1; j_gene: TRBJ1-5; abundance: .; CDR3nt: TGTGCCAGCAGCTTGAGCTTGGCAGGGGGTCAGCCCCAGCATTTT; CDR3aa: CASSLSLAGGQPQHF
v_gene: TRBV30; d_gene: .; j_gene: TRBJ1-5; abundance: .; CDR3nt: TGTGCCTGGAGTCCAGATAGCAATCAGCTCCAGCATTTT; CDR3aa: CAWSPDSNQLQHF
v_gene: TRBV6-1; d_gene: TRBD1; j_gene: TRBJ1-5; abundance: .; CDR3nt: TGTGCCAGCAGTTCAAAGGGGGCTACTGGCAGCAATCAGCCCCAGCATTTT; CDR3aa: CASSSKGATGSNQPQHF
v_gene: TRBV6-1; d_gene: TRBD2; j_gene: TRBJ2-1; abundance: .; CDR3nt: TGTGCCAGCAGTGCACCGGGGGGAACCTACAATGAGCAGTTCTTC; CDR3aa: CASSAPGGTYNEQFF
v_gene: TRBV29-1; d_gene: .; j_gene: TRBJ2-1; abundance: large; CDR3nt: TGCAGCGTTGAGGCAGGGGAGAATGAGCAGTTCTTC; CDR3aa: CSVEAGENEQFF
v_gene: TRBV6-5; d_gene: TRBD2; j_gene: TRBJ2-3; abundance: medium-sized; CDR3nt: TGTGCCAGCAGTTACTCGAAGCTAGCGGCGATAGATACGCAGTATTTT; CDR3aa: CASSYSKLAAIDTQYF
v_gene: TRBV7-6; d_gene: TRBD1; j_gene: TRBJ2-2; abundance: .; CDR3nt: TGTGCCAGCAGCGGAAGACAGGGGGGGGACGGGGAGCTGTTTTTT; CDR3aa: CASSGRQGGDGELFF
v_gene: TRBV6-1; d_gene: .; j_gene: TRBJ1-5; abundance: few; CDR3nt: TGTGCCAGCAGTGAAGGGCAGGGCGGCAATCAGCCCCAGCATTTT; CDR3aa: CASSEGQGGNQPQHF
v_gene: TRBV12-3/TRBV12-4; d_gene: TRBD1; j_gene: TRBJ1-5; abundance: .; CDR3nt: TGTGCCAGCAGTGGGGACAGGGTTAAGCCCCAGCATTTT; CDR3aa: CASSGDRVKPQHF
v_gene: TRBV10-3; d_gene: .; j_gene: TRBJ1-2; abundance: few; CDR3nt: TGTGCCATCAGGGCTAACTATGGCTACACCTTC; CDR3aa: CAIRANYGYTF
v_gene: TRBV7-9; d_gene: .; j_gene: TRBJ1-1; abundance: .; CDR3nt: TGTGCCAGCAGCCGTCGAAATTCGAACACTGAAGCTTTCTTT; CDR3aa: CASSRRNSNTEAFF
v_gene: TRBV20-1; d_gene: .; j_gene: TRBJ2-5; abundance: .; CDR3nt: TGCAGTGCTAGTCGGGCGGGGCGGGACAGAGGGGAGACCCAGTACTTC; CDR3aa: CSASRAGRDRGETQYF
v_gene: TRBV6-2/TRBV6-3; d_gene: .; j_gene: TRBJ1-2; abundance: .; CDR3nt: TGTGCCAGCAGGTTAGCGACCCGGTCAGCGGGATACTATGGCTACACCTTC; CDR3aa: CASRLATRSAGYYGYTF
v_gene: TRBV28; d_gene: .; j_gene: TRBJ1-1; abundance: .; CDR3nt: TGTGCCAGCAGTTTCGAGGGGTTGGAGAACACTGAAGCTTTCTTT; CDR3aa: CASSFEGLENTEAFF
v_gene: TRBV10-3; d_gene: .; j_gene: TRBJ1-6; abundance: .; CDR3nt: TGTGCCATCAGTGAGGGGACACCCCCGGGAAATTCACCCCTCCACTTT; CDR3aa: CAISEGTPPGNSPLHF
v_gene: TRBV6-6; d_gene: .; j_gene: TRBJ1-4; abundance: few; CDR3nt: TGTGCCAGCAGACCAGCCACTATCGGGGATGAAAAACTGTTTTTT; CDR3aa: CASRPATIGDEKLFF
v_gene: TRBV15; d_gene: TRBD1; j_gene: TRBJ1-6; abundance: few; CDR3nt: TGTGCCACCAGCACGGGGACAGGGGTTTCACCCCTCCACTTT; CDR3aa: CATSTGTGVSPLHF